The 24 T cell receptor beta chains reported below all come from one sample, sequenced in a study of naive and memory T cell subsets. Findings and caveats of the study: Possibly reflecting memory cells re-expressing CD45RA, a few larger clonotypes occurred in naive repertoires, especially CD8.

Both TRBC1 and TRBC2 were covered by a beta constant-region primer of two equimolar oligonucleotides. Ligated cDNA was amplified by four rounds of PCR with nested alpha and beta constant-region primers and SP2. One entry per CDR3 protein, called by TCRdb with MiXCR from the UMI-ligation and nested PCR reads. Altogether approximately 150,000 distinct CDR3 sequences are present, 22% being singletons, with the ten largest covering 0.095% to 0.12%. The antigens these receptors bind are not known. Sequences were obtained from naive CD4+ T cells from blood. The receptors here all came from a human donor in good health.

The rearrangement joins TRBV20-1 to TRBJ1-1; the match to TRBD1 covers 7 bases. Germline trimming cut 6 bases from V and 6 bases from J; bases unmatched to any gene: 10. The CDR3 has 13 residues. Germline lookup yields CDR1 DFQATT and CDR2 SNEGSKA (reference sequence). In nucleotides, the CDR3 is TGCAGTGCACCGGACAGGCGGGTGGCTGAAGCTTTCTTT. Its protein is CSAPDRRVAEAFF.

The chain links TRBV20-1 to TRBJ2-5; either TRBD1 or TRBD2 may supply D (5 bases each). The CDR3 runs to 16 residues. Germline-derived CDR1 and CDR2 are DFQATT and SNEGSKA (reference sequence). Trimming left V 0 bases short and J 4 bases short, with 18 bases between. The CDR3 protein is CSARDYRRVRGETQYF. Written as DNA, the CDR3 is TGCAGTGCTAGAGATTACCGCAGGGTGAGGGGAGAGACCCAGTACTTC.

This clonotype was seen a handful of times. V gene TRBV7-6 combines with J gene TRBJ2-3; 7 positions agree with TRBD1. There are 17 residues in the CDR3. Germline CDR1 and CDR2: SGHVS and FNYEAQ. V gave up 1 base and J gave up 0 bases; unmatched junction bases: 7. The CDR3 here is CASSLGVGQSSTDTQYF. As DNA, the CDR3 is TGTGCCAGCAGCTTAGGGGTGGGACAGTCTAGCACAGATACGCAGTATTTT.

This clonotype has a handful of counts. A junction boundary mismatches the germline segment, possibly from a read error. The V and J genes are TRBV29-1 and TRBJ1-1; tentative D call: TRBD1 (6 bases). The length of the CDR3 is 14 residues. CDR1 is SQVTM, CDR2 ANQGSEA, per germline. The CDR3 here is CSVEVRTVNAEAFF. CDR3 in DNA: TGCAGCGTTGAAGTGCGGACAGTGAACGCTGAAGCTTTCTTT.

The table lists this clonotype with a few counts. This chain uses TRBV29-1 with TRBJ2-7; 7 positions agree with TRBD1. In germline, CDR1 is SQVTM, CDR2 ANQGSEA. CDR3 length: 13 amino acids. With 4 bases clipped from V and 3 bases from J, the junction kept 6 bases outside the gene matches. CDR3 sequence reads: CSVGQGVGYEQYF. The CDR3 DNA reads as TGCAGCGTTGGGCAGGGGGTCGGCTACGAGCAGTACTTC.

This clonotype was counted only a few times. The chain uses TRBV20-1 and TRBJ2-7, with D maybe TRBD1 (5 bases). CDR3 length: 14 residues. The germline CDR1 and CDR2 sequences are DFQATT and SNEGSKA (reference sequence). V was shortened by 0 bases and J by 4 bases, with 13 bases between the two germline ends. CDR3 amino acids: CSAREGQVKYEQYF. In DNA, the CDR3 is TGCAGTGCTAGAGAGGGGCAGGTTAAGTACGAGCAGTACTTC.

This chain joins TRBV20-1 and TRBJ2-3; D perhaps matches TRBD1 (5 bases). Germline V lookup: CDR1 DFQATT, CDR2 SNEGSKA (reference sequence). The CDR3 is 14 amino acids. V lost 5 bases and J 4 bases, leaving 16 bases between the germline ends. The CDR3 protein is CSALFQGFSDTQYF. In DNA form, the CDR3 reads TGCAGTGCTCTTTTCCAGGGATTCTCAGATACGCAGTATTTT.

The CDR3 DNA reads as TGTGCCAGCAGCTTAGAGCTCAGACTATACAATGAGCAGTTCTTC. Translating it yields CASSLELRLYNEQFF. J is TRBJ2-1 and V is TRBV11-2, with D tentatively TRBD2 (5 bases). The germline V and J ends were trimmed by 0 bases and 4 bases, with 10 bases remaining between them. Germline V gene sequence: CDR1 SGHAT, CDR2 FQNNGV. The CDR3 extends over 15 amino acids.

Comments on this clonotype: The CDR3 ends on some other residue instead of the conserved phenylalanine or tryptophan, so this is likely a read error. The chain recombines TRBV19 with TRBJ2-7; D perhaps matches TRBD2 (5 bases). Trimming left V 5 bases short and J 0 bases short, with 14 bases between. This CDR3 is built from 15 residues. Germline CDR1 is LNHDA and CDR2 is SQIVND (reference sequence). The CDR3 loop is CASSRPGSSSYEQYS. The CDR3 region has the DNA TGTGCCAGTAGTCGTCCGGGATCTAGCTCCTACGAGCAGTACTCC.

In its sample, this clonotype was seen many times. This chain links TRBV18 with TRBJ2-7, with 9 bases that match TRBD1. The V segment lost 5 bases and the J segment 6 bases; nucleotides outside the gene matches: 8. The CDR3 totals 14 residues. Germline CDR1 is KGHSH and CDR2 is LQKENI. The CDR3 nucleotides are TGTGCCAGCTCAACCCGGGACAGGGAAGGCGAGCAGTACTTC. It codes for CASSTRDREGEQYF.

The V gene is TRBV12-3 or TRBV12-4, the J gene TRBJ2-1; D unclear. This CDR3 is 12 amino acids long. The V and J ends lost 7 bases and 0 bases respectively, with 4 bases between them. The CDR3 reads CASKGSYNEQFF. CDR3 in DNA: TGTGCCAGCAAGGGCTCCTACAATGAGCAGTTCTTC.

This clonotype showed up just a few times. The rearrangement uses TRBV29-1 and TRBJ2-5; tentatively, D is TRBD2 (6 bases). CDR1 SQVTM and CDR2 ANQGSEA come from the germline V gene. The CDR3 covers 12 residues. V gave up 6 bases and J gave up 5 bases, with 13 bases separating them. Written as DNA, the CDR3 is TGCAGCGTGCGATGGGGGGAGGAGACCCAGTACTTC. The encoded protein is CSVRWGEETQYF.

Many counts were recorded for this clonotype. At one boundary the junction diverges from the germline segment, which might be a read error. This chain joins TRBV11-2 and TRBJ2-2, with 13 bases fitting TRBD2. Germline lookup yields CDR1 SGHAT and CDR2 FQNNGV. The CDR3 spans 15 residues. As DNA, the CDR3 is TGTGCCAGCCGCTTGGGACTAGCGGGATCCGGGGAGCTGTTTTTT. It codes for CASRLGLAGSGELFF.

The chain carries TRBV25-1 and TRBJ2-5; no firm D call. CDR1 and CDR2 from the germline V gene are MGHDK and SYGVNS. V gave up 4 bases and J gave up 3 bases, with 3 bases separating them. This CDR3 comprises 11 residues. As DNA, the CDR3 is TGTGCCAGCAGTGCGAAAGAGACCCAGTACTTC. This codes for CASSAKETQYF.

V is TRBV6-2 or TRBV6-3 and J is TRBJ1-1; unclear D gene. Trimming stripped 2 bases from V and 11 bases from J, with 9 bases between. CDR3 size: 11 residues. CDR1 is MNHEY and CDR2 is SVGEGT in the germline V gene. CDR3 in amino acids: CASSYKGNAFF. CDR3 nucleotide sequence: TGTGCCAGCAGTTACAAAGGGAATGCTTTCTTT.

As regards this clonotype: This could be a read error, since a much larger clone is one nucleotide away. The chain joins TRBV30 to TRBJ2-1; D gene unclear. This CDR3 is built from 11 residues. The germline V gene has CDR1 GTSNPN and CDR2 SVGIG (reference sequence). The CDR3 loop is CAWSVLNKQFF. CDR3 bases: TGTGCCTGGAGTGTTCTCAATAAGCAGTTCTTC.

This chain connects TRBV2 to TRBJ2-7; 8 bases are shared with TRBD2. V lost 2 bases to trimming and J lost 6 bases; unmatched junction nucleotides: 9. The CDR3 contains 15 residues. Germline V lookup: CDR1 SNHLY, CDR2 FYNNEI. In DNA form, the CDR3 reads TGTGCCAGCAGTGAAACCGGGACTAGAGGGAGCGAGCAGTACTTC. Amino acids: CASSETGTRGSEQYF.

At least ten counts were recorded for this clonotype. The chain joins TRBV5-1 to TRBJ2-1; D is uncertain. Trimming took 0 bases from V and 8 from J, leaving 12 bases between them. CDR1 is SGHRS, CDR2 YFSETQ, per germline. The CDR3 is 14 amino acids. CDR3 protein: CASSLETPKDEQFF. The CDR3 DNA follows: TGCGCCAGCAGCTTGGAGACCCCCAAGGATGAGCAGTTCTTC.

The CDR3 here is CASSRGRQDTGELFF. The DNA for the CDR3 is TGTGCCAGCTCAAGGGGGAGACAAGACACCGGGGAGCTGTTTTTT. The rearrangement uses TRBV18 and TRBJ2-2; weak D call: TRBD1 (6 bases). The V gene's germline CDR1 is KGHSH and CDR2 LQKENI. Trimming left V 5 bases short and J 3 bases short, with 13 bases between. This CDR3 has 15 amino acids.

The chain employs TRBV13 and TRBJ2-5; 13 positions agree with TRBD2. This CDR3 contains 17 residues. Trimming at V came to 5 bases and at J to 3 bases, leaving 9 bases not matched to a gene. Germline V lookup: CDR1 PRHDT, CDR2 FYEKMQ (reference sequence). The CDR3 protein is CASSREGLAGMKETQYF. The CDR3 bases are TGTGCCAGCAGCAGAGAGGGACTAGCGGGAATGAAAGAGACCCAGTACTTC. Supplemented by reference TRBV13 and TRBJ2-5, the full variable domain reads AAGVIQSPRHLIKEKRETATLKCYPIPRHDTVYWYQQGPGQDPQFLISFYEKMQSDKGSIPDRFSAQQFSDYHSELNMSSLELGDSALYFCASSREGLAGMKETQYFGPGTRLLVL.

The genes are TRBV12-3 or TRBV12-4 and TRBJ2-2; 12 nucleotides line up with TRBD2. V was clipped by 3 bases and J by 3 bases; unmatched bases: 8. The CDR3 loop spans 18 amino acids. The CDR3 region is CASSFRLAGGLDTGELFF. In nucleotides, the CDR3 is TGTGCCAGCAGTTTTCGGCTAGCGGGAGGGCTAGACACCGGGGAGCTGTTTTTT.

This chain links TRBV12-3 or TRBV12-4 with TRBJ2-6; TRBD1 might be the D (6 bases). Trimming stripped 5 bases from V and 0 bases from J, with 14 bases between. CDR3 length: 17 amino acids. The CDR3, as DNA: TGTGCCAGCAGTGTCTCGACAGGAATCTCTGGGGCCAACGTCCTGACTTTC. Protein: CASSVSTGISGANVLTF.

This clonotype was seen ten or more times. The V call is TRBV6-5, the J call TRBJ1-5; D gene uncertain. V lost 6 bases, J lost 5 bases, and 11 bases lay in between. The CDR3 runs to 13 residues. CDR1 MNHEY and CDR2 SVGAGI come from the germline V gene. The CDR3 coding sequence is TGTGCCAGCAGCTGGAGCAGTTATCAGCCCCAGCATTTT. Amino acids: CASSWSSYQPQHF.

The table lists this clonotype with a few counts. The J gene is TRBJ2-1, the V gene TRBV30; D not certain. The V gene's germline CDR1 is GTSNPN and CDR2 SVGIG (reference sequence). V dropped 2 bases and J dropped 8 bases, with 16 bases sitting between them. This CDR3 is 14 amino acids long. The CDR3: CAWSRSWVFDEQFF. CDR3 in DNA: TGTGCCTGGAGTCGGTCGTGGGTCTTCGATGAGCAGTTCTTC.